The rows below give T cell receptor beta chains drawn from one sample of a study of T-cell reconstitution after alpha-beta-depleted transplantation in children. One entry per CDR3 protein, called by TCRdb with MiXCR from the PCR reads. The data show 45,000 to 55,000 distinct CDR3 sequences, nearly 9.5% seen once. The specimen comprised PBMCs, mostly from graft donor cells, sampled 60 days after TCRalphabeta/CD19-depleted stem cell transplant. The receptors here all came from a male patient between 2 and 10 years old who had a stem cell transplant for chronic granulomatous disease, so the T cells may come from the graft donor. The CDR3 runs from the conserved cysteine through the conserved F or W. Each record gives: D gene, CDR3 length, clone size, J gene, V gene, CDR3 protein, CDR3 DNA. D genes are given only for firm matches. Part of the rows lack a size; the others show once, few, many or a class for expanded clones.

TRBD2 15 - TRBJ2-7 TRBV3-1 CASSPPGLAVYEQYF TGTGCCAGCAGCCCACCGGGACTAGCTGTCTACGAGCAGTACTTC
- 17 many TRBJ2-3 TRBV7-8 CASSLGRVARRTDTQYF TGTGCCAGCAGCTTAGGTCGGGTAGCCCGAAGGACAGATACGCAGTATTTT
- 11 - TRBJ2-1 TRBV7-2 CASSFGPRLFF TGTGCCAGCAGCTTCGGACCCAGGCTGTTCTTC
TRBD2 17 many TRBJ2-4 TRBV7-9 CASSLDPGRGAKNIQYF TGTGCCAGCAGCTTAGATCCGGGGAGGGGAGCCAAAAACATTCAGTACTTC
- 17 many TRBJ2-7 TRBV20-1 CSARGLSLGGRSYEQYF TGCAGTGCTAGAGGTCTTTCTCTGGGCGGTCGCTCCTACGAGCAGTACTTC
- 12 many TRBJ2-7 TRBV5-1 CASSSDGKGGHF TGCGCCAGCAGCTCGGACGGGAAAGGAGGGCACTTC
TRBD1 15 many TRBJ2-2 TRBV9 CASSTIPGGSGELFF TGTGCCAGCAGTACCATACCAGGGGGCTCCGGGGAGCTGTTTTTT
- 14 many TRBJ2-3 TRBV5-1 CASSQVRGSDTQYF TGCGCCAGCAGTCAAGTCCGAGGGTCGGATACGCAGTATTTT
- 13 many TRBJ2-5 TRBV29-1 CSVPPSFSETQYF TGCAGCGTCCCTCCTTCTTTTAGCGAGACCCAGTACTTC
- 21 few TRBJ2-1 TRBV11-2 CASSPRPSASGENIRGNEQFF TGTGCCAGCAGCCCCCGTCCCTCAGCCAGCGGGGAGAATATTAGGGGGAATGAGCAGTTCTTC
TRBD1 13 many TRBJ2-7 TRBV5-1 CASSSTGGYEQYF TGCGCCAGCAGCAGTACAGGGGGCTACGAGCAGTACTTC
TRBD2 15 many TRBJ2-1 TRBV27 CASSRRLAGSNEQFF TGTGCCAGCAGTCGAAGACTAGCGGGAAGCAATGAGCAGTTCTTC
- 15 few TRBJ1-6 TRBV3-1 CASSQGFQTNSPLHF TGTGCCAGCAGCCAAGGTTTCCAGACCAATTCACCCCTCCACTTT
- 16 few TRBJ2-7 TRBV27 CASSFGRPGLNYEQYF TGTGCCAGCAGTTTTGGGCGGCCCGGTCTAAACTACGAGCAGTACTTC
TRBD2 13 many TRBJ2-7 TRBV10-3 CATESGRVYEQYF TGTGCCACAGAAAGCGGGAGGGTCTACGAGCAGTACTTC
- 15 many TRBJ1-5 TRBV12-3/TRBV12-4 CASSPSWGPNQPQHF TGTGCCAGCAGTCCTTCATGGGGCCCGAATCAGCCCCAGCATTTT
- 13 many TRBJ2-1 TRBV7-3 CASSVGTYNEQFF TGTGCCAGCAGCGTCGGGACTTACAATGAGCAGTTCTTC
TRBD2 15 many TRBJ2-1 TRBV30 CAWGAGVGSLNEQFF TGTGCCTGGGGGGCGGGGGTGGGATCGCTCAATGAGCAGTTCTTC
- 14 - TRBJ2-6 TRBV28 CASSSFSGANVLTF TGTGCCAGCAGTTCGTTCTCTGGGGCCAACGTCCTGACTTTC
TRBD1 17 many TRBJ2-2 TRBV9 CASSSRPGQGRPGELFF TGTGCCAGCAGCTCTCGACCGGGACAGGGGCGCCCCGGGGAGCTGTTTTTT
TRBD1 14 - TRBJ1-1 TRBV12-5 CASGSGRGDTEAFF TGTGCTAGTGGTTCGGGCAGGGGGGACACTGAAGCTTTCTTT
TRBD2 15 many TRBJ2-7 TRBV20-1 CSAGGGRAISYEQYF TGCAGTGCTGGGGGCGGGAGGGCCATATCCTACGAGCAGTACTTC
TRBD2 16 many TRBJ2-1 TRBV11-2 CASSPAAGLPSAQQFF TGTGCCAGCAGCCCAGCAGCGGGACTACCTTCGGCACAACAGTTCTTC
- 13 many TRBJ1-1 TRBV29-1 CSVGLRGTAEAFF TGCAGCGTTGGTCTTCGAGGAACGGCTGAAGCTTTCTTT
TRBD2 14 many TRBJ2-1 TRBV5-1 CASSPLGRGGEQFF TGCGCCAGCAGCCCTCTGGGGCGGGGGGGTGAGCAGTTCTTC
- 15 - TRBJ1-5 TRBV9 CASSVGGGEDQPQHF TGTGCCAGCAGCGTAGGAGGAGGGGAGGATCAGCCCCAGCATTTT
- 14 - TRBJ1-5 TRBV20-1 CSARTGTENQPQHF TGCAGTGCTAGAACCGGGACCGAGAATCAGCCCCAGCATTTT
TRBD2 14 many TRBJ2-1 TRBV7-8 CASSLDSERGGGFF TGTGCCAGCAGCTTAGACTCGGAGCGGGGCGGTGGATTCTTC
TRBD2 18 many TRBJ2-7 TRBV6-1 CASSGIAGDTPLSYEQYF TGTGCCAGCAGTGGGATAGCGGGAGACACCCCCCTCTCCTACGAGCAGTACTTC